The sequence of this TCR beta chain was determined in a study of molecular identifiers for immune sequencing clone quantification. General study findings and limits: Spiked TCR RNA from one Jurkat cell reportedly showed up when mixed among one million naive cells.

TCRdb re-analysed the PCR reads in MiXCR, keeping a single row per CDR3 protein. The sample has approximately 670,000 distinct CDR3 sequences, just under 20% seen once; the top ten hold 0.85% to 0.9%. CDR3 size: 13 residues. The germline V gene encodes CDR1 GTSNPN and CDR2 SVGIG (reference sequence). Trimming removed 5 bases at V and 4 bases at J, with 12 bases between. Concerning this clonotype: Its cognate antigen is unknown.

The rearrangement links TRBV30 to TRBJ2-1; tentatively, D is TRBD2 (5 bases). Sequencing input: naive CD8+ T cells from blood, with Jurkat cell RNA spiked in. Documented subset: FACS-sorted CD8+CD4-CCR7+CD45RA+ naive T cells. The sequence was collected from a human donor in good health. Some libraries in this study had Jurkat cell RNA spiked in. CDR3 loop: CAWGHGSYNEQFF. The CDR3 nucleotides are TGTGCCTGGGGCCATGGGAGTTACAATGAGCAGTTCTTC.